These 18 T cell receptor beta chains originate from one sample sequenced in a study of cytomegalovirus exposure and HLA in healthy donors. The PCR used 60 Vbeta and 13 Jbeta primers. This table comes from immunoSEQ multiplex PCR, and its TCRdb copy is limited to in-frame clones, with some not included. The repertoire has 210,000 or so clones, over 65% of them found once; the top ten carry 2.7%. The sequenced sample was PBMCs. The receptors derive from an older woman in good health and CMV-seropositive.

The rearrangement links TRBV13 to TRBJ2-7; 12 nucleotides agree with TRBD1. J was trimmed by 6 bases and V by 4 bases; bases with no gene match: 4. CDR1 is PRHDT, CDR2 FYEKMQ, per germline (reference sequence). The length of the CDR3 is 14 residues. CDR3 DNA: TGTGCCAGCAGCTCCCGGGACAGGGGGCGCGAGCAGTACTTC. Residues: CASSSRDRGREQYF.

CDR3 nucleotide sequence: TGTGCCTGGAGTGTATTTGGGGGCCCGTTTCCCCAGCATTTT. The encoded protein is CAWSVFGGPFPQHF. The V gene is TRBV30, the J gene TRBJ1-5, with D possibly TRBD1 on 6 matching bases. CDR3 length: 14 amino acids. Germline CDR1 reads GTSNPN; CDR2 reads SVGIG (reference sequence). V was trimmed by 0 bases and J by 10 bases, leaving 16 bases between them.

The table lists this clone with a count of one. The genes are TRBV7-9 and TRBJ2-2; D is unclear. The CDR3 is 14 amino acids. The ends were cut back, 3 bases at V and 0 bases at J, with 5 bases in the middle. Germline V gene data show CDR1 as SEHNR and CDR2 as FQNEAQ (reference sequence). CDR3 protein: CASSFGSNTGELFF. The CDR3 bases are TGTGCCAGCAGCTTCGGGTCGAACACCGGGGAGCTGTTTTTT.

The chain links TRBV5-4 to TRBJ2-1, with TRBD2 matching 8 bases. CDR1 and CDR2 (germline): SGHNT, YYREEE (reference sequence). The CDR3 has 16 residues. V shed 3 bases, J shed 7 bases, and the junction held 12 bases outside the gene matches. CDR3 residues: CASSSPPRGVENEQFF. The CDR3 coding sequence is TGTGCCAGCAGCTCCCCGCCGCGGGGGGTCGAGAATGAGCAGTTCTTC.

The chain recombines TRBV30 with TRBJ1-1; possible D gene TRBD1, 5 bases. The CDR3 is made up of 13 amino acids. CDR1 GTSNPN and CDR2 SVGIG come from the germline V gene (reference sequence). V lost 4 bases to trimming and J lost 4 bases, with 13 bases between them. The CDR3: CAWNGGGGTEAFF. CDR3 bases: TGTGCCTGGAACGGGGGAGGAGGCACTGAAGCTTTCTTT. The variable domain in full, with the rest retrieved from reference TRBV30 and TRBJ1-1, is SQTIHQWPATLVQPVGSPLSLECTVEGTSNPNLYWYRQAAGRGLQLLFYSVGIGQISSEVPQNLSASRPQDRQFILSSKKLLLSDSGFYLCAWNGGGGTEAFFGQGTRLTVV.

This chain connects TRBV30 to TRBJ2-5; 10 bases are shared with TRBD2. Germline values: CDR1 GTSNPN, CDR2 SVGIG (reference sequence). The junction had 7 bases not matched to a gene; V was cut back by 5 bases and J by 1 base. The CDR3 contains 15 residues. CDR3 protein: CAWDVSGGPQETQYF. CDR3 bases: TGTGCCTGGGACGTTAGCGGGGGGCCCCAAGAGACCCAGTACTTC. The variable domain in full, completed from reference TRBV30 and TRBJ2-5, reads SQTIHQWPATLVQPVGSPLSLECTVEGTSNPNLYWYRQAAGRGLQLLFYSVGIGQISSEVPQNLSASRPQDRQFILSSKKLLLSDSGFYLCAWDVSGGPQETQYFGPGTRLLVL.

The CDR3 nucleotides read TGCGCCAGCAGCTTGGCAGGGGGTCTGGACCTTGAGCAGTTCTTC. This translates into CASSLAGGLDLEQFF. V usage is TRBV5-1 and J usage is TRBJ2-1; TRBD1 agrees at 7 bases. Germline CDR1 and CDR2: SGHRS and YFSETQ. The CDR3 is 15 amino acids. Trimming cost V 0 bases and J 9 bases; bases outside gene matches: 9.

CDR3 amino acids: CASSLVGAGDGYTF. The CDR3, as DNA: TGCGCCAGCAGCTTGGTGGGTGCAGGGGATGGCTACACCTTC. The chain joins TRBV5-1 to TRBJ1-2, with D possibly being TRBD1 (6 bases). The germline V gene encodes CDR1 SGHRS and CDR2 YFSETQ. Trimming removed 0 bases from V and 6 bases from J, with 12 bases in between. CDR3 length: 14 residues.

This chain links TRBV9 with TRBJ1-6, with 11 nucleotides matching TRBD1. The trim removed 3 bases at V and 7 bases at J, leaving 6 bases unmatched. This CDR3 is 16 amino acids long. The germline V gene has CDR1 SGDLS and CDR2 YYNGEE. The CDR3 is CASSAGQGASNSPLHF. As DNA, the CDR3 is TGTGCCAGCAGCGCCGGACAGGGGGCATCAAATTCACCCCTCCACTTT.

This CDR3 is CASSVGAGEYNEQFF. The CDR3 bases are TGTGCCAGCAGCGTAGGAGCGGGGGAATACAATGAGCAGTTCTTC. The rearrangement uses TRBV9 and TRBJ2-1, with 8 bases aligning to TRBD2. The CDR3 runs 15 residues. Per the germline V gene, CDR1 is SGDLS and CDR2 is YYNGEE. V was pared by 0 bases and J by 4 bases, with 3 bases of the junction left unmatched. The variable domain in full, with the rest retrieved from reference TRBV9 and TRBJ2-1, is DSGVTQTPKHLITATGQRVTLRCSPRSGDLSVYWYQQSLDQGLQFLIQYYNGEERAKGNILERFSAQQFPDLHSELNLSSLELGDSALYFCASSVGAGEYNEQFFGPGTRLTVL.

This rearrangement joins TRBV27 to TRBJ2-4; possibly TRBD2 for D (6 bases). In germline, CDR1 is MNHEY, CDR2 SMNVEV (reference sequence). The CDR3 is 11 amino acids. The germline V and J ends were trimmed by 3 bases and 12 bases, with 9 bases remaining between them. CDR3 DNA: TGTGCCAGCAGTTTGGGGGGTTCTCAGTACTTC. As protein: CASSLGGSQYF.

This clone appeared a single time. CDR3 in DNA: TGTGCCAGCAAACCGGTGGTTTCCACAGATACGCAGTATTTT. Translation: CASKPVVSTDTQYF. This sequence joins TRBV2 and TRBJ2-3, with D unclear. Trimming removed 7 bases from V and 2 bases from J, with 13 bases in between. Germline-derived CDR1 and CDR2 are SNHLY and FYNNEI. This CDR3 has 14 amino acids.

V is TRBV6-4 and J is TRBJ2-7, with 10 bases fitting TRBD2. Germline CDR1 reads MRHNA; CDR2 reads SNTAGT. This CDR3 has 15 residues. The junction had 7 bases not matched to a gene; V was cut back by 0 bases and J by 8 bases. CDR3 loop: CASSDSASGGEKQYF. CDR3 coding DNA: TGTGCCAGCAGTGACTCGGCTAGCGGGGGAGAGAAGCAGTACTTC.

The chain is built from TRBV9 and TRBJ1-4; a weak D match, TRBD1 (5 bases). The CDR3 is 15 amino acids. Germline loops: CDR1 SGDLS, CDR2 YYNGEE. Trimming took off 4 bases at V and 4 bases at J, with 14 bases between the two ends. CDR3 sequence: CASSLSGTNNEKLFF. The CDR3 DNA reads TGTGCCAGCAGCTTGTCGGGGACTAATAATGAAAAACTGTTTTTT.

The V gene is TRBV11-2, the J gene TRBJ1-2, with a tentative D call TRBD1 (5 bases). The CDR3 sequence is 15 residues long. Trimming took off 5 bases at V and 2 bases at J, with 15 bases between the two ends. Per the germline V gene, CDR1 is SGHAT and CDR2 is FQNNGV. CDR3 region: CASSLTGQGNYGYTF. Written as DNA, the CDR3 is TGTGCCAGCAGCCTCACCGGCCAGGGAAACTATGGCTACACCTTC.

A note on this clone: The sample carries other DNA sequences with the same CDR3. The rearrangement uses TRBV5-1 and TRBJ1-5; D not resolved. V lost 0 bases, J lost 0 bases, and 10 bases lay in between. Per the germline V gene, CDR1 is SGHRS and CDR2 is YFSETQ. This CDR3 is built from 16 residues. The CDR3 loop is CASSLGTANSNQPQHF. The CDR3 DNA sequence: TGCGCCAGCAGCTTGGGTACAGCAAATAGCAATCAGCCCCAGCATTTT. Based on the CDR3 plus reference TRBV5-1 and TRBJ1-5, the full variable domain is KAGVTQTPRYLIKTRGQQVTLSCSPISGHRSVSWYQQTPGQGLQFLFEYFSETQRNKGNFPGRFSGRQFSNSRSEMNVSTLELGDSALYLCASSLGTANSNQPQHFGDGTRLSIL.

This clone was seen only once. The chain couples TRBV18 to TRBJ2-6; 8 bases line up with TRBD1. CDR1 is KGHSH and CDR2 is LQKENI in the germline V gene. V was pared by 2 bases and J by 0 bases, with 6 bases of the junction left unmatched. The CDR3 is 18 amino acids. In DNA form, the CDR3 reads TGTGCCAGCTCACCAACCGGGACAGGACCCTCTGGGGCCAACGTCCTGACTTTC. Amino acid sequence: CASSPTGTGPSGANVLTF.

The rearrangement joins TRBV6-5 to TRBJ2-3; tentative D call: TRBD2 (5 bases). The CDR3 runs 16 residues. Trimming took off 0 bases at V and 3 bases at J, with 13 bases between the two ends. Germline lookup yields CDR1 MNHEY and CDR2 SVGAGI. The CDR3 loop is CASSYSELEITDTQYF. The DNA for the CDR3 is TGTGCCAGCAGTTACTCGGAACTAGAGATAACAGATACGCAGTATTTT.